This TCR beta chain was identified during a study of regulatory and conventional T cells in RAG deficiency (TCRdb year 2017). Broadly, across the study: To compare the diversity and composition of the repertoires of Treg, conventional CD4+ and CD8+ T cells between RAG-deficient patients and healthy controls, the study applied high-throughput TCR beta sequencing. Results the study describes overall, beyond this receptor: Some T-cell subset analyses were not done for some subjects. Unique TCR beta sequences from Treg cells were roughly 100-fold fewer in Omenn syndrome and CID/AS patients than controls, versus approximately 9.3-fold for other subsets. In Omenn syndrome patients, sorted CD25-high CD127-low cells may represent peripherally activated cells rather than bona fide Treg cells. Compared with control T-cell subpopulations, RAG-deficient patients had much lower Shannon entropy and higher Simpson indices. Shorter CDR3 lengths were found in all patient T-cell subsets, and >85% Treg-Tconv repertoire overlap at nucleotide and amino acid level was observed in Omenn syndrome patients.

A note on this clone: It lacks a known antigen. No clone much larger than this one lies a single base away; base qualities are absent.

Measured from the cysteine to the phenylalanine, the CDR3 is 12 residues long. Just CDR3 DNA is preserved here, 36 bases in frame from base 1. The germline V gene provides CDR1 SGDLS and CDR2 YYNGEE. V is cut by 4 bases and J by 7 bases, and the space between the germline ends is 9 bases. About eight healthy control donors served as the comparison group for repertoire analyses. Before genomic DNA extraction, CD8+ T cells without CD4 were isolated from blood. Libraries were built with the immunoSEQ multiplex PCR assay. Rearranged TCR beta chain products were amplified from genomic DNA of sorted T-cell subsets and sequenced. In the original analysis: Repertoire diversity of productive TCR beta rearrangements was quantified using Shannon entropy and Simpson indices. Clonal expansion was assessed by the summed frequency of the 100 most abundant productive TCR beta clonotypes among total reads. The TRB repertoires were scored with a self-reactivity index built on which amino acids appear at CDR3beta positions 6 and 7. Repertoire analyses used two-way ANOVA; flow cytometric analyses used Student t or Mann-Whitney tests. What TCRdb holds here is the immuneACCESS table cut down to in-frame rearrangements. Part of the clones is not present; checked against another copy, under half of the missing clones reflect an unresolved V gene, and the others are unexplained. V, J and clone size reflect that table, while D and trimming were determined from the DNA. The sample table lists about 30,000 clones, around 90% of them with a count of one. The top ten constitute about 5% of the sample.

The same specimen was also included in a second study, on regulatory T cells. The second study reports: The multiplex PCR relied on 52 forward TRBV primers and 13 reverse TRBJ primers, and amplification bias was corrected through assay-based and computational methods. In patients, repertoires had restricted unique TRB V-J pairs and skewed V and J gene usage, with regulatory T cells showing the most marked changes. T-cell receptor beta repertoires of sorted regulatory, conventional CD4+ and CD8+ T cells were compared between CD3G-deficient patients and healthy controls. Ficoll density separation was used to isolate peripheral blood mononuclear cells. CD3+ CD8+ CD4- T cells were isolated using a FACSAria cell sorter. Within the immunoSEQ assay, multiplex PCR amplified rearranged TRB loci from genomic DNA. TRB amplicons were sequenced on an Illumina HiSeq platform. Custom algorithms error-filtered the raw sequences and aligned them to reference gene sequences, after which the immunoSEQ online tools were used for analysis. Productive and nonproductive TRB rearrangement frequencies were evaluated among both unique and total sequences. For group comparisons, t tests, Mann-Whitney tests or two-way ANOVA were performed in Prism software.

The sequenced sample consisted of CD8+ T cells sorted from blood. The clonotype was recovered from a human donor in good health. The chain joins TRBV9 to TRBJ2-1, with TRBD1 as a weak D call on 6 bases. The DNA is TGTGCCAGCAGCATACAGGGAAATGAGCAGTTCTTC. It specifies CASSIQGNEQFF. Supplemented by the reference TRBV9 and TRBJ2-1 proteins around the CDR3, the complete variable domain is DSGVTQTPKHLITATGQRVTLRCSPRSGDLSVYWYQQSLDQGLQFLIQYYNGEERAKGNILERFSAQQFPDLHSELNLSSLELGDSALYFCASSIQGNEQFFGPGTRLTVL.